This T cell receptor beta chain was profiled in a study of blood T cell repertoires in COVID-19. Study summary: Acute and convalescent COVID-19 specimens originated in the United States, Italy and Spain.

This CDR3 has 15 amino acids. Germline V gene lookup returns CDR1 SGHRS and CDR2 YFSETQ. V lost 5 bases, J lost 4 bases, and 8 bases stayed unmatched. Here immunoSEQ multiplex PCR was the method, and the copy in TCRdb shows in-frame clones only, minus some. The table records about 280,000 clones, approximately 85% of them present only once. Sequenced material: peripheral blood. This clonotype originated in a man aged 50 to 59 with active or convalescent COVID-19. The gene calls are TRBV5-1 and TRBJ1-4; TRBD1 aligns across 7 bases. In DNA form, the CDR3 reads TGCGCCAGCAGGAGATCAGGGGGTGGTAATGAAAAACTGTTTTTT. This translates into CASRRSGGGNEKLFF.